Listed here are 4 T cell receptor beta chains from one sample, sequenced in a study of read filtering for tumor transcriptome and immune sequencing. This library used roughly 430 ng RNA and molecular barcoded adaptors spanning alpha/delta and beta/gamma chains. TCRdb re-derived calls from the reads in MiXCR, one entry per CDR3 protein. The sample yields some 41,000 distinct CDR3 sequences, roughly 13% seen once. Sample: a population of CD138-negative cells sorted from bone marrow. Receptor source: a donor aged 40 or older with multiple myeloma.

In this sample, this clonotype turned up a few times. This chain uses TRBV5-1 with TRBJ2-7; the match to TRBD1 covers 8 bases. CDR1 SGHRS and CDR2 YFSETQ come from the germline V gene. J lost 2 bases, V lost 0 bases, and 7 bases had no gene match. There are 16 residues in the CDR3. The DNA for the CDR3 is TGCGCCAGCAGCTTGGCCTCGACAGGGGACACCTACGAGCAGTACTTC. It translates to CASSLASTGDTYEQYF.

The sample holds a few counts of this clonotype. The chain joins TRBV28 to TRBJ2-1; 14 positions agree with TRBD2. With V trimmed by 1 base and J by 9 bases, 8 bases remained unmatched. CDR3 length: 17 amino acids. The germline CDR1 and CDR2 sequences are MDHEN and SYDVKM. The CDR3 region is CASSLSGTSGRYGEQFF. CDR3 sequence (DNA): TGTGCCAGCAGTTTATCGGGGACTAGCGGGAGATACGGTGAGCAGTTCTTC.

About this clonotype: Being one base from a much bigger clone, this may be a read error. This chain joins TRBV28 and TRBJ1-3; 10 bases agree with TRBD1. Germline CDR1 MDHEN, CDR2 SYDVKM. The CDR3 spans 17 residues. Germline trimming cut 5 bases from V and 1 base from J; bases unmatched to any gene: 8. The CDR3 region is CASSPGQGKVSGNTIYF. The CDR3 DNA reads as TGTGCCAGCAGTCCGGGACAGGGGAAGGTTTCTGGAAACACCATATATTTT.

This chain links TRBV29-1 with TRBJ2-7; either TRBD1 or TRBD2 may fit D (5 bases each). Germline V lookup: CDR1 SQVTM, CDR2 ANQGSEA. Trimming removed 3 bases from V and 2 bases from J, with 20 bases in between. This CDR3 region has 16 residues. CDR3 DNA: TGCAGCGTTGACGGAGGACCGGGACGGGAAGCCTACGAGCAGTACTTC. Encoded protein: CSVDGGPGREAYEQYF.